The T cell receptor (beta chain) described here comes from a study of blood T cell repertoires in COVID-19. Looking at the study overall: Whether acute or convalescent, the COVID-19 samples came from the United States, Italy and Spain. Sample material is recorded as cDNA or gDNA derived from T cells, B-cell-depleted T cells, or PBMCs.

This CDR3 region has 15 residues. CDR1 and CDR2 (germline): ENHRY, SYGVKD. Germline trimming cut 2 bases from V and 2 bases from J; bases unmatched to any gene: 3. Original data processing: Scientists estimated how many nucleated cells there were by amplifying reference gene primers. TCRdb's table, derived via immunoSEQ multiplex PCR, lists solely in-frame clones and lacks some. For V, J and clone size, that table is used; D and trimming come from the DNA. The sample lists 50,000 or so clones, more than 80% seen once, with about 15% in the top ten. V usage is TRBV10-3 and J usage is TRBJ2-3, with 8 bases that match TRBD2. Sequenced sample: peripheral blood. The receptor's source is a human donor in a cohort sampled during active COVID-19. The CDR3 bases are TGTGCCATCAGTGAGGCGGGGGGCTACACAGATACGCAGTATTTT. This gives the protein CAISEAGGYTDTQYF.